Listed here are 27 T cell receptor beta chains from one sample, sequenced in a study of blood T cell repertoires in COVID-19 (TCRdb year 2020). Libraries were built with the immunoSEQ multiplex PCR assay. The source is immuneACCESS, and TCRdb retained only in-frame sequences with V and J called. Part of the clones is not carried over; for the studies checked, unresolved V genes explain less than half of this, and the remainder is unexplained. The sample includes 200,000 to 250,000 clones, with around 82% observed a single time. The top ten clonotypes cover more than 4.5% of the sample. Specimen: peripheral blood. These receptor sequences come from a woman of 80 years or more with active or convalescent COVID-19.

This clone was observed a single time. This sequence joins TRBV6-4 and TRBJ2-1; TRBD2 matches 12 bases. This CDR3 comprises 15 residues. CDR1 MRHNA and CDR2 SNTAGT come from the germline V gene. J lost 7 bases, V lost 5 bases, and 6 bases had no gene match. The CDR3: CASSRLAGVGNEQFF. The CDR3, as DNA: TGTGCCAGCAGTCGACTAGCGGGAGTGGGGAATGAGCAGTTCTTC.

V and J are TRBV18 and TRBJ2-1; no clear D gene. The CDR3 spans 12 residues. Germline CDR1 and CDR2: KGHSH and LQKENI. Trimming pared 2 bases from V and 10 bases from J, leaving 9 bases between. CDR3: CASSPITAEQFF. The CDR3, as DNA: TGTGCCAGCTCACCAATCACCGCGGAGCAGTTCTTC.

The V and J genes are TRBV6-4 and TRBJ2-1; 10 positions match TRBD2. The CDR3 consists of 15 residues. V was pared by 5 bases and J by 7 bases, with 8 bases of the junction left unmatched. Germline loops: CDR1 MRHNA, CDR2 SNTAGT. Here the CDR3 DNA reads TGTGCCAGCAGTACAGCGGGGGGGCTTCAAAATGAGCAGTTCTTC. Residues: CASSTAGGLQNEQFF.

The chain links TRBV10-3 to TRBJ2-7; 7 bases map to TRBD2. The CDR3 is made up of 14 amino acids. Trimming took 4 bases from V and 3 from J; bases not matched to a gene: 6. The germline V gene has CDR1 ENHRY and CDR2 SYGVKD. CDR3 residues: CAISATTGGYEQYF. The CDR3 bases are TGTGCCATCAGTGCCACAACGGGGGGCTACGAGCAGTACTTC.

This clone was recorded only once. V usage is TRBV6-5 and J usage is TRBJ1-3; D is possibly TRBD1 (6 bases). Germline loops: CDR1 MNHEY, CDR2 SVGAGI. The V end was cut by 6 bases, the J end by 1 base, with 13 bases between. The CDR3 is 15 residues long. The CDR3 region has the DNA TGTGCCAGCAGGCCGGACAGCGTATCTGGAAACACCATATATTTT. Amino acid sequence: CASRPDSVSGNTIYF.

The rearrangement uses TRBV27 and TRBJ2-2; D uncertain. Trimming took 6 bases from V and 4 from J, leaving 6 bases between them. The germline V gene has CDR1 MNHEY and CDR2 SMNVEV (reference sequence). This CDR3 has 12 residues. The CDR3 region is CASSSFTGELFF. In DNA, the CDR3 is TGTGCCAGCAGCTCCTTCACCGGGGAGCTGTTTTTT.

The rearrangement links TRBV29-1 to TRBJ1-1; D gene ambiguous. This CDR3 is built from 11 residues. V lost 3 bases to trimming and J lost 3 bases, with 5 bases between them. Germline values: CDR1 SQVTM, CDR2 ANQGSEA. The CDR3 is CSVEEYTEAFF. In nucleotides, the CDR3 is TGCAGCGTTGAGGAGTACACTGAAGCTTTCTTT.

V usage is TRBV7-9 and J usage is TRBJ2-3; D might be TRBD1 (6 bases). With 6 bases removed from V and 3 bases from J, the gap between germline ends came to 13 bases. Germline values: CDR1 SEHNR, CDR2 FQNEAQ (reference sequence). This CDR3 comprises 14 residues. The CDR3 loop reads CASSERGITDTQYF. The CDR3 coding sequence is TGTGCCAGCAGTGAGAGGGGGATAACAGATACGCAGTATTTT.

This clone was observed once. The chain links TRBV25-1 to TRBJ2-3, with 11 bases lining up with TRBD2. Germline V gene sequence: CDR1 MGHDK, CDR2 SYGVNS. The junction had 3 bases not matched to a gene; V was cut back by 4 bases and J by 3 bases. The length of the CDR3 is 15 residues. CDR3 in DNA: TGTGCCAGCAGTGCACGACTAGCGGGGACAGATACGCAGTATTTT. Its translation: CASSARLAGTDTQYF.

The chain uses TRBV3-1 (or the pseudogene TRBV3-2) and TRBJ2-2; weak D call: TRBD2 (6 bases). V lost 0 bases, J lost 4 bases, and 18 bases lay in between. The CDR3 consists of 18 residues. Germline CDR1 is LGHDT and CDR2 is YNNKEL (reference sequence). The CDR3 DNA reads TGTGCCAGCAGCCAAGATTGGTACCAGGGAGGAGGCACCGGGGAGCTGTTTTTT. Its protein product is CASSQDWYQGGGTGELFF.

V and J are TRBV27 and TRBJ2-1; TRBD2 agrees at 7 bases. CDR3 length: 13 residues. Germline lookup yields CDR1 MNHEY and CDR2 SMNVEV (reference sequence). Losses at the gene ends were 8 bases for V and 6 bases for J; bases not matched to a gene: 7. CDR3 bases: TGTGCCAGCCGGAGCGGGATGGGCAATGAGCAGTTCTTC. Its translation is CASRSGMGNEQFF.

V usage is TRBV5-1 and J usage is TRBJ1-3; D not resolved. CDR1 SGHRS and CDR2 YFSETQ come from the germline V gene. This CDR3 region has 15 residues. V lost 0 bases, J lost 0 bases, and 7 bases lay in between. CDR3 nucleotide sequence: TGCGCCAGCAGCTTGGGTCCATCCTCTGGAAACACCATATATTTT. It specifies CASSLGPSSGNTIYF.

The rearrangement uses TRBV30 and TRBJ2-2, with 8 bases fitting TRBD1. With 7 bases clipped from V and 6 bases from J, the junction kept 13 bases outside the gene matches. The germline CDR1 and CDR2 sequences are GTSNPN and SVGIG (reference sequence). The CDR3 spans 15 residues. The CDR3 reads CASGQGVTKAGELFF. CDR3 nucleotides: TGTGCCTCCGGACAGGGAGTGACGAAGGCCGGGGAGCTGTTTTTT.

CDR3 nucleotides: TGCAGTGCTAGTCTCGGGGGTTACCAAGAGACCCAGTACTTC. Its translation: CSASLGGYQETQYF. V is TRBV20-1 and J is TRBJ2-5; perhaps TRBD2 as D (6 bases). V lost 3 bases and J 0 bases, leaving 11 bases between the germline ends. The length of the CDR3 is 14 residues. The V gene's germline CDR1 is DFQATT and CDR2 SNEGSKA (reference sequence).

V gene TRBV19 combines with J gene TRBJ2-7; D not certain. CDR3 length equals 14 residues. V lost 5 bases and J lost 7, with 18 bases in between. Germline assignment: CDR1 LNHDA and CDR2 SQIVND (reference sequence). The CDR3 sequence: CASSLKDPSGEQYF. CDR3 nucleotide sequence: TGTGCCAGTAGTCTAAAGGATCCTTCGGGTGAGCAGTACTTC.

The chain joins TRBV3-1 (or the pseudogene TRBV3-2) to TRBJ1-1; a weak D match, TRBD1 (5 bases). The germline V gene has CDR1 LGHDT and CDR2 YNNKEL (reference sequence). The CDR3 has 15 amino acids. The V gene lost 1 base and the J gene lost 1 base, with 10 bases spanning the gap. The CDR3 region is CASSQAFRANTEAFF. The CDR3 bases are TGTGCCAGCAGCCAAGCGTTCAGGGCGAACACTGAAGCTTTCTTT.

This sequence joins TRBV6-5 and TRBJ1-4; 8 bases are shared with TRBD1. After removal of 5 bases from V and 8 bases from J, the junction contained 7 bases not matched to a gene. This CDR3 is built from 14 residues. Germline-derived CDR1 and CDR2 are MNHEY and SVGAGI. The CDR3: CASSRDRGGEKLFF. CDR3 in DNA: TGTGCCAGCAGTCGAGACAGGGGAGGAGAAAAACTGTTTTTT.

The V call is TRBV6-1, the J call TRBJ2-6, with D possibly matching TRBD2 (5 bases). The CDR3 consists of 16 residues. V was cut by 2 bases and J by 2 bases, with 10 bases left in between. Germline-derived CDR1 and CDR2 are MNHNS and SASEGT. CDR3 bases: TGTGCCAGCAGTGAACCCAGCGGAGCTGGGGCCAACGTCCTGACTTTC. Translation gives CASSEPSGAGANVLTF.

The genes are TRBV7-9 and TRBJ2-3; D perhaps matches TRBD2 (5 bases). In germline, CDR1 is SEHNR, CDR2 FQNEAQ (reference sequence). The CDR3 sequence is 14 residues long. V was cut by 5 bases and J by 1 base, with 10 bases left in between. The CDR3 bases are TGTGCCAGCAGCGACTTGGGAGGCACAGATACGCAGTATTTT. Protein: CASSDLGGTDTQYF.

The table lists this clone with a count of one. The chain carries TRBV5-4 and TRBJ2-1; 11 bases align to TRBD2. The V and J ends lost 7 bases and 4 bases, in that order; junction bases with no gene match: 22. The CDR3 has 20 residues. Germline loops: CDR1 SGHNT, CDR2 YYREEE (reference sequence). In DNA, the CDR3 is TGTGCCAGCGCCAAGAAACAGGGATCAAAAGGGACTAGCGGATACAATGAGCAGTTCTTC. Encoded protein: CASAKKQGSKGTSGYNEQFF.

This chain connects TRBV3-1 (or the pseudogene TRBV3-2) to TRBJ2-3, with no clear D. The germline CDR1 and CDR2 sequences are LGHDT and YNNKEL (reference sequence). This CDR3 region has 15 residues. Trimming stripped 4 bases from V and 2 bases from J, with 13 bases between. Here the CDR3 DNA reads TGTGCCAGCAGCCTGAGTTTGGGCGCCACAGATACGCAGTATTTT. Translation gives CASSLSLGATDTQYF.

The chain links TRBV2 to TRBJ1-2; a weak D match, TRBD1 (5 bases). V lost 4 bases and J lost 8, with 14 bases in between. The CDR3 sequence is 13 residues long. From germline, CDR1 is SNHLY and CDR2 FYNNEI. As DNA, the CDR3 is TGTGCCAGCAGTGGCGCCGCCGGGGGAGGCTACACCTTC. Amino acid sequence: CASSGAAGGGYTF.

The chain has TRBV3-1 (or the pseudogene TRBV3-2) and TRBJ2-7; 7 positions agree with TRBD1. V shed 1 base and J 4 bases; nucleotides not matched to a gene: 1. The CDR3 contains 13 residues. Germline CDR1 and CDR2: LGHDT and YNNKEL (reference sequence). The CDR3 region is CASSQGGQYEQYF. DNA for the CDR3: TGTGCCAGCAGCCAAGGGGGACAGTACGAGCAGTACTTC.

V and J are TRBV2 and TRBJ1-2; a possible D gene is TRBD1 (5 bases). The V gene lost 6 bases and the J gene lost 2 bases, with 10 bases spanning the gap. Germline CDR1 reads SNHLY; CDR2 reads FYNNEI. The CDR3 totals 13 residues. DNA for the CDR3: TGTGCCAGCAGGCTCCGACAGAACTATGGCTACACCTTC. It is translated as CASRLRQNYGYTF.

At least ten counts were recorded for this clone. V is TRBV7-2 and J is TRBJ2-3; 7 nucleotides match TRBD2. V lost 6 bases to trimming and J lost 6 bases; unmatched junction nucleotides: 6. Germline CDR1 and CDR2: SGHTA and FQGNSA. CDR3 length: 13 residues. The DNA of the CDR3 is TGTGCCAGCAGTGTGTGGGGAGGGGATACGCAGTATTTT. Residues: CASSVWGGDTQYF.

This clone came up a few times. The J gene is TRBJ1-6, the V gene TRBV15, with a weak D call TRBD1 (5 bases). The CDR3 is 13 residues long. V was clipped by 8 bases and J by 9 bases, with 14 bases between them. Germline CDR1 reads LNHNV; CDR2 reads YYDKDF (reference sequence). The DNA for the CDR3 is TGTGCCACCCAACAGGAGGGGAGTTCACCCCTCCACTTT. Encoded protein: CATQQEGSSPLHF.

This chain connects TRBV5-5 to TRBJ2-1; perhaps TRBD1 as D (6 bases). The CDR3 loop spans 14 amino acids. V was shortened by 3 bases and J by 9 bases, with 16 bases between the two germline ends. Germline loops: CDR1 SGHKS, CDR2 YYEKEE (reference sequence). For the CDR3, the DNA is TGTGCCAGCAGCTCAGGGGTAATTGACACTGAGCAGTTCTTC. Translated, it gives CASSSGVIDTEQFF. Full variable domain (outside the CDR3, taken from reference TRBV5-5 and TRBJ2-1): DAGVTQSPTHLIKTRGQQVTLRCSPISGHKSVSWYQQVLGQGPQFIFQYYEKEERGRGNFPDRFSARQFPNYSSELNVNALLLGDSALYLCASSSGVIDTEQFFGPGTRLTVL.